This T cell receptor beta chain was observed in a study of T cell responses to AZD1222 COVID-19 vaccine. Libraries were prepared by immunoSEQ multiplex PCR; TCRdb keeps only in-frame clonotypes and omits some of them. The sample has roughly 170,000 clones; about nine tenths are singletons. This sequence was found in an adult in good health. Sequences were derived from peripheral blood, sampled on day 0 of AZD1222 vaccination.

CDR3 sequence (DNA): TGTGCCAGCAGTACAGGGGGGACAGGGGGCTCTGGCTACACCTTC. This sequence encodes CASSTGGTGGSGYTF. V gene TRBV28 combines with J gene TRBJ1-2, with TRBD1 identical over 12 bases. Germline-derived CDR1 and CDR2 are MDHEN and SYDVKM. With 5 bases clipped from V and 7 bases from J, the junction kept 8 bases outside the gene matches. This CDR3 region has 15 residues.